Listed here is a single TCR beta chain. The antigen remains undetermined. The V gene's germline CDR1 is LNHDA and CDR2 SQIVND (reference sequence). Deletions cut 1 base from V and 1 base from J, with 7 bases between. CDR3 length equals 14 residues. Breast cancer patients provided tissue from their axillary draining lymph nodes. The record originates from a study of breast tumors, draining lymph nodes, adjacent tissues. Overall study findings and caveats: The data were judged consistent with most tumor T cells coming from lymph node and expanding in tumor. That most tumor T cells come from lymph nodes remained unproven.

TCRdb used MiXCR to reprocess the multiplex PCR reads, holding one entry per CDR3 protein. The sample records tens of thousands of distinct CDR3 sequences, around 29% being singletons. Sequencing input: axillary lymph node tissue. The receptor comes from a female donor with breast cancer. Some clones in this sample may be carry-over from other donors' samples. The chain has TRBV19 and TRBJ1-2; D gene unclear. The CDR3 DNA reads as TGTGCCAGTAGTATAGGTCGGGGTAACTATGGCTACACCTTC. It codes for CASSIGRGNYGYTF.